The 25 T cell receptor beta chains in this list originate from one sample, sequenced in a study of post-analysis software for immune sequencing data. Study-wide points: Comparison of patients with controls showed about 5 TRBV segments more frequent in patients, TRBV5-6, TRBV5-1 and TRBV20-1 among them.

These receptors have no known antigen. Unique molecular identifiers were built into the TCR beta cDNA libraries. Each CDR3 protein gets one entry after TCRdb re-called the PCR reads with MiXCR. The sample records hundreds of thousands of distinct CDR3 sequences, 59% being singletons. The material sequenced was blood. These receptors all stem from a girl aged 2 to 10 with multiple sclerosis.

The chain employs TRBV29-1 and TRBJ2-5; D possibly matches TRBD1 or TRBD2 (6 bases each). CDR3 length: 12 residues. Trimming cost V 7 bases and J 5 bases, with 14 bases left between them. Germline lookup yields CDR1 SQVTM and CDR2 ANQGSEA. The CDR3 DNA reads as TGCAGCGCCCTAGGGGGGTCCGAGACCCAGTACTTC. Protein product: CSALGGSETQYF.

A few counts support this clonotype. The J gene is TRBJ1-2, the V gene TRBV6-5, with D tentatively TRBD1 (6 bases). This CDR3 spans 18 amino acids. Trimming took off 0 bases at V and 0 bases at J, with 17 bases between the two ends. Germline CDR1 reads MNHEY; CDR2 reads SVGAGI. CDR3 residues: CASSYSRGGLNPNYGYTF. DNA for the CDR3: TGTGCCAGCAGTTACTCGAGAGGGGGTCTAAACCCTAACTATGGCTACACCTTC.

J is TRBJ2-7 and V is TRBV6-5; tentative D call: TRBD2 (6 bases). This CDR3 has 15 amino acids. Trimming left V 5 bases short and J 3 bases short, with 17 bases between. The germline V gene has CDR1 MNHEY and CDR2 SVGAGI. The DNA for the CDR3 is TGTGCCAGCAGTCGCTCCCTCTGGCGGGACTACGAGCAGTACTTC. Its protein product is CASSRSLWRDYEQYF.

This clonotype was recorded only once. V and J are TRBV15 and TRBJ2-3, with TRBD1 matching over 8 bases. The CDR3 has 16 amino acids. CDR1 is LNHNV and CDR2 is YYDKDF in the germline V gene (reference sequence). Trimming took 0 bases from V and 3 from J; bases not matched to a gene: 5. The CDR3 DNA sequence: TGTGCCACCAGCAGAGATTGGGGACAGGTAACAGATACGCAGTATTTT. Its protein product is CATSRDWGQVTDTQYF.

This sequence joins TRBV5-5 and TRBJ2-1; 7 bases align to TRBD1. With 4 bases clipped from V and 3 bases from J, the junction kept 10 bases outside the gene matches. CDR3 length equals 16 residues. The V gene's germline CDR1 is SGHKS and CDR2 YYEKEE (reference sequence). Written as DNA, the CDR3 is TGTGCCAGCAGCGTTACGACAGGGTCGAGCTACAATGAGCAGTTCTTC. This encodes CASSVTTGSSYNEQFF.

CDR3 amino acids: CASRQGTDTEAFF. DNA of the CDR3: TGCGCCAGCAGACAGGGAACGGACACTGAAGCTTTCTTT. The chain has TRBV5-1 and TRBJ1-1, with D perhaps TRBD1 (6 bases). The CDR3 is made up of 13 amino acids. Germline V lookup: CDR1 SGHRS, CDR2 YFSETQ. V dropped 5 bases and J dropped 3 bases, with 11 bases sitting between them. The full variable domain, its missing parts supplied by reference TRBV5-1 and TRBJ1-1, is KAGVTQTPRYLIKTRGQQVTLSCSPISGHRSVSWYQQTPGQGLQFLFEYFSETQRNKGNFPGRFSGRQFSNSRSEMNVSTLELGDSALYLCASRQGTDTEAFFGQGTRLTVV.

Comments on this clonotype: Since a much larger clone is just one base distant, this may be a read error. V gene TRBV5-5 combines with J gene TRBJ2-5; the D call may be TRBD1 or TRBD2 (6 bases each). Trimming stripped 3 bases from V and 9 bases from J, with 9 bases between. The CDR3 is 11 amino acids. Germline loops: CDR1 SGHKS, CDR2 YYEKEE (reference sequence). In DNA form, the CDR3 reads TGTGCCAGCAGCTGGAGGGGGGCCCAGTACTTC. Protein product: CASSWRGAQYF.

The chain is built from TRBV7-9 and TRBJ2-3; 7 bases line up with TRBD1. V lost 5 bases to trimming and J lost 6 bases; unmatched junction nucleotides: 8. Germline CDR1 and CDR2: SEHNR and FQNEAQ (reference sequence). The CDR3 contains 14 residues. The CDR3, as DNA: TGTGCCAGCAGCCCGCCAGGGACAGCGGATACGCAGTATTTT. This gives the protein CASSPPGTADTQYF.

This clonotype was seen more than once but under ten times. The genes are TRBV29-1 and TRBJ1-2; D is ambiguous. Germline V CDR1 and CDR2: SQVTM, ANQGSEA. The CDR3 spans 11 residues. Between the trimmed V and J ends, which lost 3 bases and 7 bases, there was a span of 9 bases. CDR3 in DNA: TGCAGCGTTGATCGGTGGACTGGCTACACCTTC. As protein: CSVDRWTGYTF.

This clonotype was detected only a few times. This rearrangement joins TRBV5-5 to TRBJ2-5, with TRBD2 identical over 8 bases. Gene TRBJ2-7 matches the end of the DNA better, so the J call may be wrong. Looked up from germline, CDR1 is SGHKS and CDR2 is YYEKEE (reference sequence). The CDR3 spans 15 residues. The CDR3 here is CASSLTGTSLYEQYF. The CDR3 DNA sequence: TGTGCCAGCAGCCTAACCGGGACTAGTCTTTACGAGCAGTACTTC.

This clonotype was seen a single time. The genes are TRBV5-1 and TRBJ1-1; 7 nucleotides match TRBD1. CDR1 and CDR2 (germline): SGHRS, YFSETQ. The CDR3 spans 15 residues. V dropped 0 bases and J dropped 4; count of bases not matched to a gene: 6. In DNA, the CDR3 is TGCGCCAGCAGCTTGGTCGGGACAGCAAGCACTGAAGCTTTCTTT. This codes for CASSLVGTASTEAFF.

The J gene is TRBJ2-1, the V gene TRBV6-6, with D maybe TRBD2 (6 bases). This CDR3 has 14 residues. The ends were cut back, 5 bases at V and 6 bases at J, with 14 bases in the middle. Germline lookup yields CDR1 MNHNY and CDR2 SVGAGI (reference sequence). The CDR3 coding sequence is TGTGCCAGCAGTCGACCCCCTAGCGCCAATGAGCAGTTCTTC. It codes for CASSRPPSANEQFF.

The genes are TRBV11-2 and TRBJ1-1; 8 nucleotides align to TRBD1. CDR3 length: 19 residues. Unmatched junction bases numbered 19, after V lost 5 bases and J lost 2 bases. Germline-derived CDR1 and CDR2 are SGHAT and FQNNGV. The CDR3 region has the DNA TGTGCCAGCAGCGCCTCCACCGGGACAGGCTCACTTAGTAACACTGAAGCTTTCTTT. It is translated as CASSASTGTGSLSNTEAFF.

This clonotype was seen only a few times. The genes are TRBV7-2 and TRBJ2-5, with 13 bases that match TRBD2. This CDR3 has 16 amino acids. Trimming removed 4 bases from V and 2 bases from J; junction bases left unmatched: 4. Looked up from germline, CDR1 is SGHTA and CDR2 is FQGNSA. The CDR3 DNA reads TGTGCCAGCAGCTCGGGACTAGCGGGGCCACAAGAGACCCAGTACTTC. As protein: CASSSGLAGPQETQYF.

V and J are TRBV12-3 or TRBV12-4 and TRBJ2-1; 13 nucleotides agree with TRBD2. V gave up 5 bases and J gave up 7 bases; unmatched junction bases: 11. The CDR3 sequence is 17 residues long. The CDR3 region has the DNA TGTGCCAGCAGTCCGCCCGGACTAGCGGGGGTTGTGAATGAGCAGTTCTTC. Translating it yields CASSPPGLAGVVNEQFF.

Worth noting for this clonotype: Sequence at one end of the junction differs from germline and may be a read error. J is TRBJ2-4 and V is TRBV7-6, with 7 nucleotides matching TRBD1. This CDR3 has 14 amino acids. Germline CDR1 reads SGHVS; CDR2 reads FNYEAQ. The CDR3 sequence: CACSLGQGENIQYF. The CDR3 nucleotides are TGTGCCTGCAGCTTAGGTCAGGGGGAAAACATTCAGTACTTC.

This clonotype was detected ten times or more. V gene TRBV5-1 combines with J gene TRBJ2-1; 7 nucleotides align to TRBD1. The CDR3 runs to 15 residues. Trimming took 1 base from V and 4 from J; bases not matched to a gene: 5. The germline gives CDR1 SGHRS, CDR2 YFSETQ. CDR3 in amino acids: CASSLLAGGYNEQFF. The DNA of the CDR3 is TGCGCCAGCAGCTTGTTGGCAGGGGGATACAATGAGCAGTTCTTC.

As regards this clonotype: At one end, the junction sequence differs from germline, possibly due to a read error. V gene TRBV4-3 combines with J gene TRBJ2-1; 8 bases agree with TRBD1. The CDR3 extends over 15 amino acids. Looked up from germline, CDR1 is LGHNA and CDR2 is YSLEER. This chain's CDR3 is CASSQEGTGYNKQFF. The CDR3 nucleotides are TGCGCCAGCAGCCAAGAGGGGACAGGTTACAATAAGCAGTTCTTC.

The genes are TRBV7-9 and TRBJ2-5, with D hard to call. Germline CDR1 SEHNR, CDR2 FQNEAQ (reference sequence). V gave up 2 bases and J gave up 3 bases, with 13 bases separating them. The CDR3 sequence is 15 residues long. CDR3 in amino acids: CASSLMAGLKETQYF. CDR3 DNA: TGTGCCAGCAGCTTAATGGCAGGCCTGAAAGAGACCCAGTACTTC.

The chain has TRBV24-1 and TRBJ2-7; the D gene is possibly TRBD1 (6 bases). V shed 7 bases and J shed 4 bases, with 19 bases lying between them. This CDR3 comprises 15 residues. Germline values: CDR1 KGHDR, CDR2 SFDVKD. CDR3 nucleotides: TGTGCCACCAGAGCGACGATCAGGGGCCCTTACGAGCAGTACTTC. Translating gives CATRATIRGPYEQYF.

V usage is TRBV6-2 or TRBV6-3 and J usage is TRBJ1-2; 11 bases line up with TRBD1. Unmatched junction bases numbered 3, after V lost 0 bases and J lost 6 bases. In germline, CDR1 is MNHEY, CDR2 SVGEGT. The CDR3 totals 15 residues. The CDR3 loop is CASSYSRTGGNGYTF. CDR3 bases: TGTGCCAGCAGTTACTCCCGGACAGGGGGCAATGGCTACACCTTC.

The rearrangement links TRBV10-3 to TRBJ2-1; D is unresolved. This CDR3 has 14 amino acids. The V gene lost 0 bases and the J gene lost 5 bases, with 8 bases spanning the gap. The V gene's germline CDR1 is ENHRY and CDR2 SYGVKD. The CDR3 here is CAISESAGNNEQFF. The CDR3 nucleotides read TGTGCCATCAGTGAGTCGGCAGGTAACAATGAGCAGTTCTTC.

This clonotype was seen more than once but under ten times. J is TRBJ1-5 and V is TRBV29-1; the match to TRBD1 covers 9 bases. Trimming cost V 7 bases and J 6 bases; bases outside gene matches: 7. This CDR3 has 13 amino acids. In germline, CDR1 is SQVTM, CDR2 ANQGSEA. The CDR3 sequence: CSAWDRVSQPQHF. CDR3 DNA: TGCAGCGCCTGGGACAGGGTGAGTCAGCCCCAGCATTTT.

The chain links TRBV7-3 to TRBJ2-1; D is possibly TRBD1 or TRBD2 (5 bases each). The germline V gene encodes CDR1 SGHTA and CDR2 FQGTGA. The V end lost 1 base, the J end lost 7 bases, and 8 bases lay between the germline ends. The CDR3 contains 13 residues. The DNA for the CDR3 is TGTGCCAGCAGCTTAAATGGGGGTAATGAGCAGTTCTTC. This translates into CASSLNGGNEQFF.

In its sample, this clonotype was seen a few times. The V call is TRBV12-3 or TRBV12-4, the J call TRBJ2-5, with D possibly being TRBD1 (8 bases). The J call may be mistaken, given a closer DNA end match to TRBJ2-7. There are 14 residues in the CDR3. The CDR3 loop is CASRATGGAYEQYF. DNA of the CDR3: TGTGCCAGCAGAGCTACAGGGGGGGCCTACGAGCAGTACTTC.